The 20 T cell receptor beta chains below all came from one sample that was sequenced in a study of blood T cell repertoires in COVID-19. Profiled with immunoSEQ multiplex PCR; TCRdb holds only in-frame clones, not every one. The sample has around 400,000 clones; approximately 88% are singletons. Material: peripheral blood. The receptors here all came from a man aged 35 to 55 with acute or convalescent COVID-19.

This clone was seen a few times. This chain joins TRBV5-1 and TRBJ1-2; D remains unclear. With 5 bases removed from V and 6 bases from J, the gap between germline ends came to 20 bases. CDR3 length: 15 amino acids. CDR1 SGHRS and CDR2 YFSETQ come from the germline V gene. The CDR3 reads CASSFGGSSLDGYTF. The CDR3, as DNA: TGCGCCAGCAGTTTTGGAGGGAGCAGTTTGGATGGCTACACCTTC.

The CDR3 protein is CASSPPGLVRADVGNEQFF. Written as DNA, the CDR3 is TGTGCCAGCAGCCCACCGGGACTAGTTCGGGCAGATGTGGGCAATGAGCAGTTCTTC. The chain joins TRBV7-9 to TRBJ2-1; 8 bases fit TRBD2. This CDR3 is 19 amino acids long. The ends lost 5 bases at V and 6 bases at J; junction bases unmatched: 21. The germline V gene has CDR1 SEHNR and CDR2 FQNEAQ (reference sequence).

The chain links TRBV19 to TRBJ1-2; the match to TRBD1 covers 8 bases. Germline V gene data show CDR1 as LNHDA and CDR2 as SQIVND (reference sequence). The CDR3 covers 13 residues. V lost 4 bases to trimming and J lost 7 bases; unmatched junction nucleotides: 5. The CDR3 loop reads CASSTDRVGGYTF. CDR3 nucleotides: TGTGCCAGTAGTACGGACAGGGTAGGTGGCTACACCTTC.

This chain connects TRBV2 to TRBJ1-2; 8 bases line up with TRBD1. This CDR3 spans 14 amino acids. The V and J ends lost 5 bases and 3 bases, in that order; junction bases with no gene match: 5. Germline CDR1 and CDR2: SNHLY and FYNNEI. The CDR3 reads CASSSGQGDYGYTF. The CDR3 DNA follows: TGTGCCAGCAGTTCTGGACAGGGCGACTATGGCTACACCTTC.

This chain connects TRBV28 to TRBJ1-4, with a tentative D call TRBD1 (6 bases). The length of the CDR3 is 13 residues. Per germline, CDR1 MDHEN and CDR2 SYDVKM. Trimming removed 6 bases from V and 16 bases from J, with 21 bases in between. The CDR3 reads CASSPRDTRWGFF. CDR3 in DNA: TGTGCCAGCAGCCCTAGGGACACCCGGTGGGGGTTTTTT. Drawing the rest from reference TRBV28 and TRBJ1-4, the complete variable domain is DVKVTQSSRYLVKRTGEKVFLECVQDMDHENMFWYRQDPGLGLRLIYFSYDVKMKEKGDIPEGYSVSREKKERFSLILESASTNQTSMYLCASSPRDTRWGFFGSGTQLSVL.

This chain joins TRBV6-2 or TRBV6-3 and TRBJ2-1, with D possibly being TRBD2 (6 bases). The germline V and J ends were trimmed by 5 bases and 4 bases, with 15 bases remaining between them. Germline assignment: CDR1 MNHEY and CDR2 SVGEGT. This CDR3 is 15 amino acids long. The CDR3 sequence is CASSPDSGSYNEQFF. The CDR3 DNA reads TGTGCCAGCAGTCCAGATAGCGGATCTTACAATGAGCAGTTCTTC.

This chain links TRBV5-4 with TRBJ1-1; unclear D gene. With 3 bases removed from V and 6 bases from J, the gap between germline ends came to 15 bases. The CDR3 loop spans 14 amino acids. CDR1 SGHNT and CDR2 YYREEE come from the germline V gene (reference sequence). CDR3 in DNA: TGTGCCAGCAGCTCGGTCCGGGATTCCCCTGAAGCTTTCTTT. It encodes CASSSVRDSPEAFF.

For the CDR3, the DNA is TGTGCCAGCAGTGATTCCGTCCAACTCCACACCATATATTTT. Protein product: CASSDSVQLHTIYF. The chain has TRBV6-1 and TRBJ1-3; D is undetermined. V lost 3 bases to trimming and J lost 8 bases, with 14 bases between them. The CDR3 is made up of 14 amino acids. Germline V gives CDR1 MNHNS, CDR2 SASEGT.

CDR3 protein: CASNKGGQGVTYNSPLHF. CDR3 sequence (DNA): TGTGCCAGCAACAAAGGGGGACAGGGGGTCACCTATAATTCACCCCTCCACTTT. The gene calls are TRBV28 and TRBJ1-6; TRBD1 matches 11 bases. V lost 7 bases, J lost 2 bases, and 10 bases stayed unmatched. Germline CDR1 and CDR2: MDHEN and SYDVKM. The CDR3 runs 18 residues.

The chain links TRBV23-1 to TRBJ2-2; 10 bases are a match to TRBD1. TRBV23-1 is given ORF status, its function remaining uncertain. This CDR3 is built from 16 residues. V shed 2 bases and J 4 bases; nucleotides not matched to a gene: 4. Here the CDR3 reads CASSQVWTGGTGELFF. CDR3 coding DNA: TGCGCCAGCAGTCAAGTTTGGACAGGGGGCACCGGGGAGCTGTTTTTT.

This clone was detected a few times. The rearrangement uses TRBV6-4 and TRBJ2-1; TRBD2 matches at 15 bases. Germline-derived CDR1 and CDR2 are MRHNA and SNTAGT. V trimming: 6 bases; J trimming: 5 bases; junction bases outside the gene matches: 2. CDR3 size: 15 residues. This chain's CDR3 is CASSGTSGGNNEQFF. CDR3 coding DNA: TGTGCCAGCAGCGGGACTAGCGGGGGGAACAATGAGCAGTTCTTC.

The rearrangement links TRBV9 to TRBJ2-3; D is unresolved. This CDR3 comprises 13 residues. V lost 3 bases to trimming and J lost 0 bases, with 5 bases between them. Germline CDR1 is SGDLS and CDR2 is YYNGEE. CDR3: CASSGASTDTQYF. CDR3 nucleotide sequence: TGTGCCAGCAGCGGGGCAAGCACAGATACGCAGTATTTT.

This chain connects TRBV4-1 to TRBJ2-5; D uncertain. There are 14 residues in the CDR3. V lost 0 bases, J lost 1 base, and 6 bases lay in between. Looked up from germline, CDR1 is MGHRA and CDR2 is YSYEKL. The DNA of the CDR3 is TGCGCCAGCAGCCAAGAAAGCTCCCAAGAGACCCAGTACTTC. As protein: CASSQESSQETQYF.

The chain links TRBV27 to TRBJ1-4; tentative D call: TRBD1 (5 bases). The V gene lost 4 bases and the J gene lost 7 bases, with 13 bases spanning the gap. Germline assignment: CDR1 MNHEY and CDR2 SMNVEV (reference sequence). The CDR3 length is 14 residues. CDR3 region: CASSWAGVGEKLFF. The CDR3 DNA sequence: TGTGCCAGCAGTTGGGCGGGGGTGGGTGAAAAACTGTTTTTT.

V gene TRBV14 combines with J gene TRBJ2-3, with a weak D call TRBD1 (6 bases). Germline V gene sequence: CDR1 SGHDN, CDR2 FVKESK. V was trimmed by 8 bases and J by 4 bases, leaving 7 bases between them. The CDR3 is 11 residues long. Here the CDR3 reads CASGGADTQYF. The CDR3 region has the DNA TGTGCCAGCGGGGGCGCAGATACGCAGTATTTT.

This clone was detected only once. The chain links TRBV18 to TRBJ2-3, with no clear D. The CDR3 is made up of 15 amino acids. The ends were cut back, 0 bases at V and 4 bases at J, with 11 bases in the middle. Germline CDR1 reads KGHSH; CDR2 reads LQKENI. This chain's CDR3 is CASSPPEVWADTQYF. CDR3 DNA sequence: TGTGCCAGCTCACCACCAGAGGTATGGGCAGATACGCAGTATTTT.

The chain employs TRBV10-1 and TRBJ2-5; D possibly corresponds to TRBD1 (6 bases). The CDR3 runs 15 residues. Germline V CDR1 and CDR2: WNHNN, SYGVQD (reference sequence). Trimming removed 0 bases at V and 4 bases at J, with 12 bases between. The CDR3 DNA is TGCGCCAGCAGTGAGTCGCAGGGGAGCCGAGAGACCCAGTACTTC. As protein: CASSESQGSRETQYF.

This clone is medium-sized in the sample. The gene calls are TRBV6-4 and TRBJ2-1; TRBD2 matches 10 bases. The V segment lost 2 bases and the J segment 2 bases; nucleotides outside the gene matches: 0. Germline values: CDR1 MRHNA, CDR2 SNTAGT. The CDR3 length is 15 residues. The CDR3 DNA is TGTGCCAGCAGTGACACTAGCGGGGCCTACAATGAGCAGTTCTTC. Translating it yields CASSDTSGAYNEQFF.

The rearrangement joins TRBV5-5 to TRBJ2-6; D not resolved. This CDR3 has 15 amino acids. Per germline, CDR1 SGHKS and CDR2 YYEKEE (reference sequence). The germline V and J ends were trimmed by 1 base and 2 bases, with 7 bases remaining between them. CDR3 sequence: CASSLMAAGANVLTF. In nucleotides, the CDR3 is TGTGCCAGCAGCTTGATGGCAGCTGGGGCCAACGTCCTGACTTTC. Filled out from reference TRBV5-5 and TRBJ2-6, the complete variable domain reads DAGVTQSPTHLIKTRGQQVTLRCSPISGHKSVSWYQQVLGQGPQFIFQYYEKEERGRGNFPDRFSARQFPNYSSELNVNALLLGDSALYLCASSLMAAGANVLTFGAGSRLTVL.

This chain joins TRBV7-8 and TRBJ2-7, with D possibly TRBD1 on 5 matching bases. Per the germline V gene, CDR1 is SGHVS and CDR2 is FQNEAQ. The CDR3 has 14 residues. Deletions cut 2 bases from V and 1 base from J, with 9 bases between. The CDR3 nucleotides read TGTGCCAGCAGCTTATCTCAGGGTTCCTACGAGCAGTACTTC. Encoded protein: CASSLSQGSYEQYF.